This T cell receptor (beta chain) derives from a study of T-cell memory formation after mild COVID-19. Broader study findings: Memory cells collected pre-infection included some clones that later responded, suggesting cross-reactive memory joined. Whereas later expanders leaned CD4+, clones contracting day 15 to 85 showed a balanced CD4/CD8 makeup. Second-wave clones peaking on day 37 lacked confirmed SARS-CoV-2 specificity.

V dropped 6 bases and J dropped 1 base, with 10 bases sitting between them. Germline V lookup: CDR1 LGHNA, CDR2 YSLEER. There are 14 residues in the CDR3. Many counts were recorded for this clonotype. Its target is unknown. 5'RACE, which relied on constant-segment primers, yielded TCR alpha and TCR beta cDNA libraries carrying sample barcodes and UMIs. In TCRdb, the 5' RACE reads were re-called with MiXCR into one record per CDR3 protein. The sample holds about 340,000 distinct CDR3 sequences; over 13% are singletons and the top ten take approximately 20%. J is TRBJ1-3 and V is TRBV4-3; the D is unclear. Sequencing was done on a sample of PBMCs or a T cell subset sorted from them (not recorded which). This sequence was found in a man between 18 and 29 years old who had mild COVID-19 (a few samples of this study predate the infection). Cell type and time point are not known. The CDR3 is CASSSTRSGNTIYF. DNA for the CDR3: TGCGCCAGCAGTTCGACAAGGTCTGGAAACACCATATATTTT.